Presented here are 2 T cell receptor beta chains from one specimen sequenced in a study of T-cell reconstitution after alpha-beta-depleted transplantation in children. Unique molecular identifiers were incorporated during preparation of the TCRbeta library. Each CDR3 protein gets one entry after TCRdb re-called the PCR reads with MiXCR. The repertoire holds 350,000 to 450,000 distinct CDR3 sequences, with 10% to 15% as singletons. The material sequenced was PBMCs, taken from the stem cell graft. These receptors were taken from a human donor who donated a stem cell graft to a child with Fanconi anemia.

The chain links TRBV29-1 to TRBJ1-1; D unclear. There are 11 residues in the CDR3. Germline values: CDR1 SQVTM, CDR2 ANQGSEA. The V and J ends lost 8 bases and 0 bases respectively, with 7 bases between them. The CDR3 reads CSTVLNTEAFF. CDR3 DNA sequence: TGCAGCACTGTCTTGAACACTGAAGCTTTCTTT.

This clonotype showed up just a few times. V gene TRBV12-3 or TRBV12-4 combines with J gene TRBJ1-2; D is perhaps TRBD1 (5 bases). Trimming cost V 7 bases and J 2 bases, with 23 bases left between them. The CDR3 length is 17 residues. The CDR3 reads CASTSFPPGGTNYGYTF. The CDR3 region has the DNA TGTGCCAGCACGAGTTTTCCCCCGGGGGGGACCAACTATGGCTACACCTTC.